What follows are 21 T cell receptor beta chains derived from one specimen sequenced in a study of blood T cells in healthy people across ages (dated by TCRdb to the mid-2010s). Receptor libraries were prepared by 5' RACE. TCRdb names Illumina HiSeq 2500 as the instrument used. A second PCR of about 6 to 11 cycles was performed with a sample-barcoded 5' primer and a J-beta primer mix. TCRdb reran the public reads through fastp at Q25 and MiXCR, keeping productive beta chains. Identical CDR3 protein sequences are pooled into one entry, listed with their most common genes and DNA. The sample records about 680,000 distinct CDR3 sequences, 45% to 50% of which are singletons. The top ten clones comprise approximately 32% of the sample. The specimen was blood. The receptors come from a woman in her fifties or sixties in good health.

This clonotype was detected only a few times. V usage is TRBV4-3 and J usage is TRBJ2-3; 8 nucleotides agree with TRBD1. Germline V CDR1 and CDR2: LGHNA, YSLEER. The junction had 9 bases not matched to a gene; V was cut back by 0 bases and J by 4 bases. This CDR3 is 17 amino acids long. The CDR3 nucleotides are TGCGCCAGCAGCCAAGATGGGACAGGCTCAGTGGCAGATACGCAGTATTTT. Its protein product is CASSQDGTGSVADTQYF.

Ten or more counts support this clonotype. The V gene is TRBV5-5, the J gene TRBJ2-5; no reliable D call. The germline gives CDR1 SGHKS, CDR2 YYEKEE (reference sequence). V dropped 2 bases and J dropped 11 bases, with 19 bases sitting between them. The CDR3 length is 14 residues. The CDR3 sequence is CASSLSMGNNEQYF. The CDR3 bases are TGTGCCAGCAGCTTATCAATGGGAAACAATGAGCAGTACTTC. The full variable domain, completed using reference TRBV5-5 and TRBJ2-5, is DAGVTQSPTHLIKTRGQQVTLRCSPISGHKSVSWYQQVLGQGPQFIFQYYEKEERGRGNFPDRFSARQFPNYSSELNVNALLLGDSALYLCASSLSMGNNEQYFGPGTRLLVL.

This clonotype was seen a few times. The V gene is TRBV29-1, the J gene TRBJ2-7; TRBD2 matches 14 bases. Germline V gene sequence: CDR1 SQVTM, CDR2 ANQGSEA. V trimming: 5 bases; J trimming: 3 bases; junction bases outside the gene matches: 12. This CDR3 has 17 residues. CDR3 protein: CSVYGTSGRELFYEQYF. Here the CDR3 DNA reads TGCAGCGTTTATGGGACTAGCGGGAGAGAACTCTTCTACGAGCAGTACTTC.

This clonotype was detected a few times. J is TRBJ2-5 and V is TRBV24-1, with D maybe TRBD2 (6 bases). CDR1 KGHDR and CDR2 SFDVKD come from the germline V gene. This CDR3 contains 14 residues. V was shortened by 4 bases and J by 1 base, with 9 bases between the two germline ends. The CDR3 is CATSESSAQETQYF. CDR3 bases: TGTGCCACCAGTGAGTCTAGCGCCCAAGAGACCCAGTACTTC.

As regards this clonotype: At one boundary the junction diverges from the germline segment, which might be a read error. In nucleotides, the CDR3 is TGCGCCAGCAGCCAAGATGGGAGCGGTACAGGTACGCAGTATTTT. Protein sequence: CASSQDGSGTGTQYF. This chain joins TRBV4-3 and TRBJ2-3, with D tentatively TRBD1 or TRBD2 (5 bases each). Germline V gene sequence: CDR1 LGHNA, CDR2 YSLEER. The CDR3 runs 15 residues.

The CDR3: CSAKPGRHHTEAFF. DNA of the CDR3: TGCAGTGCTAAACCCGGACGGCACCACACTGAAGCTTTCTTT. The chain has TRBV20-1 and TRBJ1-1; D gene unclear. CDR1 is DFQATT, CDR2 SNEGSKA, per germline (reference sequence). V shed 4 bases and J shed 3 bases, with 15 bases lying between them. The CDR3 has 14 amino acids.

This clonotype was counted between two and nine times. The chain recombines TRBV6-5 with TRBJ2-7; tentative D call: TRBD2 (6 bases). The CDR3 length is 11 residues. Germline V CDR1 and CDR2: MNHEY, SVGAGI. V was shortened by 5 bases and J by 5 bases, with 7 bases between the two germline ends. CDR3 loop: CASSREHEQYF. The CDR3 nucleotides read TGTGCCAGCAGTCGGGAGCACGAGCAGTACTTC.

The genes are TRBV7-2 and TRBJ1-6, with D perhaps TRBD1 (5 bases). The V end was cut by 4 bases, the J end by 10 bases, with 14 bases between. Germline loops: CDR1 SGHTA, CDR2 FQGNSA. CDR3 length equals 14 residues. As DNA, the CDR3 is TGTGCCAGCAGCTCAGCGGGGGGAAACTCACCCCTCCACTTT. As protein: CASSSAGGNSPLHF.

This clonotype has only a few counts. J is TRBJ2-3 and V is TRBV7-2; tentative D call: TRBD1 (6 bases). V was clipped by 5 bases and J by 0 bases, with 15 bases between them. Germline CDR1 SGHTA, CDR2 FQGNSA. This CDR3 region has 16 residues. The CDR3 DNA is TGTGCCAGCAGCCCAGGACAGAAACCTAGCACAGATACGCAGTATTTT. Amino acids: CASSPGQKPSTDTQYF.

The V call is TRBV5-1, the J call TRBJ2-5; maybe TRBD2 (5 bases). The CDR3 extends over 13 amino acids. Germline assignment: CDR1 SGHRS and CDR2 YFSETQ. Trimming took off 0 bases at V and 5 bases at J, with 8 bases between the two ends. This chain's CDR3 is CASSLGPGETQYF. For the CDR3, the DNA is TGCGCCAGCAGCTTGGGACCGGGGGAGACCCAGTACTTC.

Only a few counts were recorded for this clonotype. This sequence joins TRBV20-1 and TRBJ2-1, with D possibly called TRBD1 or TRBD2 (5 bases each). CDR3 length: 14 residues. Germline V gene lookup returns CDR1 DFQATT and CDR2 SNEGSKA (reference sequence). Trimming took off 5 bases at V and 9 bases at J, with 20 bases between the two ends. For the CDR3, the DNA is TGCAGTGCTGCGACCGGGACGCCGCAGGGTGAGCAGTTCTTC. This translates into CSAATGTPQGEQFF.

The gene calls are TRBV7-9 and TRBJ2-5, with D tentatively TRBD2 (5 bases). CDR3 length: 12 amino acids. Trimming stripped 7 bases from V and 4 bases from J, with 10 bases between. Germline V gives CDR1 SEHNR, CDR2 FQNEAQ (reference sequence). The chain's CDR3 is CASNIGVETQYF. The CDR3 DNA sequence: TGTGCCAGCAATATCGGGGTAGAGACCCAGTACTTC.

The rearrangement uses TRBV2 and TRBJ2-7; either TRBD1 or TRBD2 may fit D (5 bases each). Trimming shortened V by 11 bases and J by 3 bases, and 17 bases separated the two germline ends. The CDR3 consists of 13 residues. Per the germline V gene, CDR1 is SNHLY and CDR2 is FYNNEI. DNA of the CDR3: TGTGCCTTTAGCGCCAGGGCCGGCTACGAGCAGTACTTC. Amino acids: CAFSARAGYEQYF.

V gene TRBV20-1 combines with J gene TRBJ2-2, with 7 bases matching TRBD1. V dropped 3 bases and J dropped 0; count of bases not matched to a gene: 4. The germline V gene has CDR1 DFQATT and CDR2 SNEGSKA (reference sequence). The CDR3 consists of 15 residues. CDR3 nucleotide sequence: TGCAGTGCTAGGAAGGGACAGACGAACACCGGGGAGCTGTTTTTT. Amino acid sequence: CSARKGQTNTGELFF.

The chain links TRBV7-9 to TRBJ2-1; 7 bases agree with TRBD1. With 3 bases clipped from V and 7 bases from J, the junction kept 6 bases outside the gene matches. This CDR3 region has 14 residues. From germline, CDR1 is SEHNR and CDR2 FQNEAQ (reference sequence). DNA for the CDR3: TGTGCCAGCAGCTTGCCGACAGGGAGAAATGAGCAGTTCTTC. It encodes CASSLPTGRNEQFF.

The chain employs TRBV20-1 and TRBJ2-7, with 10 bases fitting TRBD2. V trimming: 4 bases; J trimming: 1 base; junction bases outside the gene matches: 7. The germline gives CDR1 DFQATT, CDR2 SNEGSKA (reference sequence). The CDR3 loop spans 15 amino acids. The CDR3 loop reads CSATLGTSDSYEQYF. CDR3 sequence (DNA): TGCAGTGCTACCCTCGGGACTAGCGATTCCTACGAGCAGTACTTC.

The chain employs TRBV5-1 and TRBJ2-3; 9 bases are shared with TRBD1. Germline CDR1 and CDR2: SGHRS and YFSETQ. The ends lost 2 bases at V and 7 bases at J; junction bases unmatched: 20. The CDR3 runs to 19 residues. Here the CDR3 reads CASSFLGRDRETFVYTQYF. CDR3 coding DNA: TGCGCCAGCAGCTTCCTAGGCCGGGACAGGGAAACCTTTGTTTATACGCAGTATTTT. The whole variable domain, remainder taken from reference TRBV5-1 and TRBJ2-3, is KAGVTQTPRYLIKTRGQQVTLSCSPISGHRSVSWYQQTPGQGLQFLFEYFSETQRNKGNFPGRFSGRQFSNSRSEMNVSTLELGDSALYLCASSFLGRDRETFVYTQYFGPGTRLTVL.

The V and J genes are TRBV12-3 or TRBV12-4 and TRBJ2-5; TRBD2 matches 11 bases. The closer fit of TRBJ2-7 to the DNA end suggests the J call may be wrong. The CDR3 runs 14 residues. The CDR3 loop reads CASSSRGLAAEQYF. CDR3 DNA: TGTGCCAGCAGTTCGCGGGGACTAGCGGCCGAGCAGTACTTC.

The V and J genes are TRBV6-5 and TRBJ2-4; 8 bases agree with TRBD2. The end of the DNA aligns better with TRBJ2-7, so the J call may be wrong. The CDR3 has 16 amino acids. CDR1 and CDR2 (germline): MNHEY, SVGAGI. The CDR3 protein is CASSYSIAGRTYEQYF. The CDR3 nucleotides read TGTGCCAGCAGTTACTCAATAGCGGGAAGGACCTACGAGCAGTACTTC.

This sequence joins TRBV13 and TRBJ2-2; D possibly corresponds to TRBD2 (6 bases). V lost 5 bases to trimming and J lost 7 bases, with 20 bases between them. The CDR3 sequence is 16 residues long. The germline CDR1 and CDR2 sequences are PRHDT and FYEKMQ (reference sequence). In DNA form, the CDR3 reads TGTGCCAGCAGCCGGGGGACCAATCGAGGAAGCGGGGAGCTGTTTTTT. Translated, it gives CASSRGTNRGSGELFF.

The chain links TRBV24-1 to TRBJ2-1; 9 bases are shared with TRBD2. The ends lost 5 bases at V and 5 bases at J; junction bases unmatched: 3. Per the germline V gene, CDR1 is KGHDR and CDR2 is SFDVKD. CDR3 length: 14 residues. CDR3 residues: CATSAAGGHNEQFF. The CDR3 DNA follows: TGTGCCACCAGTGCTGCGGGAGGGCACAATGAGCAGTTCTTC.